The clone carrying this TCR beta chain came up many times. Its antigen is not known. This CDR3 spans 15 amino acids. CDR1 and CDR2 from the germline V gene are SGDLS and YYNGEE. J lost 5 bases, V lost 0 bases, and 3 bases had no gene match. Via MiXCR, TCRdb re-called the 5' RACE reads, giving one row per CDR3 protein. The sample includes about 25,000 distinct CDR3 sequences, under 3% of them seen just once. The sample originates from a study of CD8 T cells in ankylosing spondylitis. Study-wide results and limits: Earlier authors reported some of these motif variants in reactive arthritis synovial fluid and blood.

The TCR was taken from a female donor with ankylosing spondylitis or in good health (not recorded which). Sequencing was performed on blood, either unsorted or a sorted T cell fraction (not recorded which). The rearrangement joins TRBV9 to TRBJ2-1; 9 bases are a match to TRBD2. In DNA, the CDR3 is TGTGCCAGCAGCGTAGGAGGCGGGAGGGACAATGAGCAGTTCTTC. Its translation: CASSVGGGRDNEQFF.